The source of this T cell receptor beta chain is a study of T-cell reconstitution after alpha-beta-depleted transplantation in children. Unique molecular identifiers were built into the TCRbeta library. In TCRdb, the PCR reads were re-called with MiXCR into one record per CDR3 protein. The sample includes about 540,000 distinct CDR3 sequences, about 17% of them seen just once. This CDR3 region has 16 residues. Germline V gene data show CDR1 as LNHNV and CDR2 as YYDKDF (reference sequence). Between the trimmed V and J ends, which lost 0 bases and 2 bases, there was a span of 12 bases. The chain links TRBV15 to TRBJ2-3, with D hard to call. Sequences were derived from PBMCs from the stem cell graft donor, sampled from the stem cell graft. The TCR comes from a human donor who donated a stem cell graft to a child with acute lymphoblastic leukemia. The CDR3 nucleotides read TGTGCCACCAGCAGAGATCTCGGTAGTAACACAGATACGCAGTATTTT. Protein product: CATSRDLGSNTDTQYF.